Listed below are T cell receptor beta chains from one sample, sequenced in a study of CD8+CD57+ T cells in acquired aplastic anemia. One entry per CDR3 protein results from TCRdb running MiXCR on the reads. The data hold under 200,000 distinct CDR3 sequences, with approximately 43% observed a single time. The specimen was sorted CD4+, CD8+, or CD8+CD57+ T cells (not recorded which) from PBMCs. These TCRs come from a human donor in good health. Each CDR3 is given with its conserved first and last residue. The D gene is left open where the match is weak. Size values are once, few and many counts, or a class for expanded clones, and some rows have none.

TRBJ1-1 TRBV27 TRBD1 few TGTGCCAGCAGTGCGATCAGGGACAGGCCTAACACTGAAGCTTTCTTT CASSAIRDRPNTEAFF
TRBJ1-5 TRBV20-1 . . TGCAGTGCTAAGAGGGAGGATCAGCCCCAGCATTTT CSAKREDQPQHF
TRBJ1-2 TRBV9 . . TGTGCCAGCAGCGTAGAGGGCAGGGAGGGCTACACCTTC CASSVEGREGYTF
TRBJ1-3 TRBV19 TRBD1 . TGTGCCAGTAGTACGGACAGGGGAAACACCATATATTTT CASSTDRGNTIYF
TRBJ2-5 TRBV5-4 TRBD2 . TGTGCCAGCGAGAGCGGGGGTGAAGGGGAGACCCAGTACTTC CASESGGEGETQYF
TRBJ2-7 TRBV5-8 TRBD2 many TGTGCCAGCAGCTCCGGGGGACTAGATTGGTCCGAGCAGTACTTC CASSSGGLDWSEQYF
TRBJ2-3 TRBV20-1 . . TGCAGTTGGGGGGGGGCAGCAGATACGCAGTATTTT CSWGGAADTQYF
TRBJ1-2 TRBV19 . . TGTGCCAGTAGTACCGACAGGAATGCTGGCTATGGCTACACCTTC CASSTDRNAGYGYTF
TRBJ1-2 TRBV7-9 . many TGTGCCAGCAGTCAGGACGGCGGTACGGGGCTCGGCTACACCTTC CASSQDGGTGLGYTF
TRBJ2-1 TRBV5-4 TRBD2 . TGTGCCAGCAGCTTGGCCGCGGGGGTCTACAATGAGCAGTTCTTC CASSLAAGVYNEQFF
TRBJ1-3 TRBV5-8 . many TGTGCCAGCAGCTTGGCCTTGTCCTCTGGAAACACCATATATTTT CASSLALSSGNTIYF
TRBJ2-7 TRBV28 TRBD2 few TGTGCCAGCAGACGGACACCCGGACTAGCGCATCAGTACTTC CASRRTPGLAHQYF
TRBJ1-1 TRBV2 . many TGTGCCAGCAGTGAAGCGGGGATCAACACTGAAGCTTTCTTT CASSEAGINTEAFF
TRBJ2-7 TRBV20-1 . many TGCAGTGCTACAGGGTCCTACGAGCAGTACTTC CSATGSYEQYF
TRBJ1-1 TRBV7-9 . few TGTGCCAGCAGCCCAGCGGAGGGAGAAGCTTTCTTT CASSPAEGEAFF
TRBJ2-3 TRBV7-2 . many TGTGCCAGCAGCTTAGGGAGGTTTGGGCGGGACACAGATACGCAGTATTTT CASSLGRFGRDTDTQYF
TRBJ2-1 TRBV2 . . TGTGCCAGCAGTGTGGGGTTGAGGAATGAGCAGTTCTTC CASSVGLRNEQFF
TRBJ1-1 TRBV2 TRBD1 few TGTGCTAGCAGTTTGACCCAGGGGGGGGACACTGAAGCTTTCTTT CASSLTQGGDTEAFF
TRBJ1-1 TRBV29-1 TRBD1 . TGCAGCGACGGACAGGGGGCTTCTGGAGAAGCTTTCTTT CSDGQGASGEAFF
TRBJ2-2 TRBV7-9 TRBD1 many TGTGCCAGCAGCTTAGCGCCCGGACAGGGGGCCGGGGAGCTGTTTTTT CASSLAPGQGAGELFF
TRBJ1-1 TRBV25-1 . once TGTGCCAGCAGTGAATTAGGCCAGAGGGGCACTGAAGCTTTCTTT CASSELGQRGTEAFF
TRBJ2-7 TRBV6-2/TRBV6-3 TRBD2 many TGTGCCAGCAGTTACGGGACTAACTACGAGCAGTACTTC CASSYGTNYEQYF
TRBJ1-1 TRBV20-1 . many TGCAGTGCTAGATCCGGAAGATACACTGAAGCTTTCTTT CSARSGRYTEAFF
TRBJ2-1 TRBV2 . . TGTGCCGGCGGAGGGACCCTTGTTGGTGAGCAGTTCTTC CAGGGTLVGEQFF
TRBJ1-6 TRBV20-1 . few TGCAGTGCACGAAAGCAGACTCCACCCCTCCACTTT CSARKQTPPLHF
TRBJ1-6 TRBV20-1 . . TGCAGTGCTAGAAGCGGCAGGGAGAATTCACCCCTCCACTTT CSARSGRENSPLHF
TRBJ2-7 TRBV9 TRBD2 . TGTGCCAGCAGCGAGGGACTAGCGGGAGGCTACGAGCAGTACTTC CASSEGLAGGYEQYF
TRBJ2-7 TRBV9 TRBD2 . TGTGCCAGCAGCGGCTCCGGGACTAGCGGCTACGAGCAGTACTTC CASSGSGTSGYEQYF
TRBJ2-7 TRBV9 . many TGTGCCAGCAGCGTAGACAGCGTGCCCTACGAGCAGTACTTC CASSVDSVPYEQYF
TRBJ1-6 TRBV6-1 . few TGTGCCAGCAGGTCAGCCACCTATAATTCACCCCTCCACTTT CASRSATYNSPLHF
TRBJ1-1 TRBV14 . few TGTGCCAGCAGCCTGTCTAGAGAAGCTTTCTTT CASSLSREAFF
TRBJ1-1 TRBV25-1 . . TGTGCCAGCAGTGATGTCCGGACTGAAGCTTTCTTT CASSDVRTEAFF
TRBJ2-3 TRBV21-1 . . TGTGCCAGCAGCAAGTTACCCGGGACCACAGCGGCAATGAGTCAAGATACGCAGTATTTT CASSKLPGTTAAMSQDTQYF
TRBJ2-7 TRBV5-5 . . TGTGCCAGCAGCTTGGTGGGGAAGGGCGAGCAGTACTTC CASSLVGKGEQYF
TRBJ2-1 TRBV24-1 . . TGTGCCACCAGTGACCTCCAGGGCTACAATGAGCAGTTCTTC CATSDLQGYNEQFF
TRBJ2-3 TRBV19 . . TGTGCCAGTATAGACAGGAGAGGTACAGATACGCAGTATTTT CASIDRRGTDTQYF
TRBJ2-2 TRBV24-1 . . TGTGCCACCAGTGATTTGCAGGCAGGCCTGGCCGGGGAGCTGTTTTTT CATSDLQAGLAGELFF
TRBJ2-1 TRBV7-8 . many TGTGCCAGCACGAGAGCCGAGGGGTTCAGTGAGCAGTTCTTC CASTRAEGFSEQFF
TRBJ1-1 TRBV7-8 TRBD1 many TGTGCCAGCAGCTCCCTCAGGGGGCACACTGAAGCTTTCTTT CASSSLRGHTEAFF
TRBJ2-5 TRBV12-3/TRBV12-4 . many TGTGCCAGCAGTTTAGGTGCAGGGTGGGTCCAAGAGACCCAGTACTTC CASSLGAGWVQETQYF
TRBJ2-1 TRBV9 TRBD2 . TGTGCCAGCAGCAATGGACTAGCCTCTTACAATGAGCAGTTCTTC CASSNGLASYNEQFF
TRBJ2-7 TRBV12-3/TRBV12-4 TRBD1 once TGTGCCAGCAGTTACGGCAGGGGGCTCCACGAGCAGTACTTC CASSYGRGLHEQYF
TRBJ1-5 TRBV7-6 . few TGTGCCAGCAGCTTACAACAGGGTGGCAATCAGCCCCAGCATTTT CASSLQQGGNQPQHF
TRBJ2-4 TRBV11-2 . . TGTGCCAGCAGCTCGCAAGGATTTGACATTCAGTACTTC CASSSQGFDIQYF
TRBJ1-2 TRBV15 . . TGTGCCACCAGCAGAGTAGGCCTCGAGGTCGTTTATGGCTACACCTTC CATSRVGLEVVYGYTF
TRBJ2-1 TRBV29-1 . many TGCAGCGTTGAAGATCCTTGGGGAAATGAGCAGTTCTTC CSVEDPWGNEQFF
TRBJ1-6 TRBV20-1 . many TGCAGTGCTCGGACAAGCTATAATTCACCCCTCCACTTT CSARTSYNSPLHF
TRBJ1-1 TRBV25-1 . . TGTGCCAGCTGGGCAGGGGCCGCTTTCTTT CASWAGAAFF
TRBJ1-2 TRBV20-1 . . TGCAGTGCTAGAGACCGAGGGCATGGCTACACCTTC CSARDRGHGYTF
TRBJ1-2 TRBV29-1 . . TGCAGCGTTGAGCTTCCCGGTATTCCCGGATTTTATGGCTACACCTTC CSVELPGIPGFYGYTF
TRBJ1-2 TRBV2 . many TGTGCCAGCAGCCACACAGGGTCCGGTGGCTACACCTTC CASSHTGSGGYTF
TRBJ2-7 TRBV6-5 TRBD1 many TGTGCCAGCAGTTCCCAATCGACAGGGGTGGTTGAGCAGTACTTC CASSSQSTGVVEQYF
TRBJ2-3 TRBV19 . . TGCGCCAGCAGCACGCTTCAGGGGGATACGCAGTATTTT CASSTLQGDTQYF
TRBJ1-2 TRBV19 . many TGTGCCAGTAGTATTCCCTGGGAGAGGCATGGCTACACCTTC CASSIPWERHGYTF
TRBJ2-1 TRBV6-2/TRBV6-3 TRBD2 . TGTGCCAGCAGTGAGCGGGGGGTCTCCTACAATGAGCAGTTCTTC CASSERGVSYNEQFF
TRBJ2-3 TRBV19 . . TGTGCCAGTAGTATTGTAGGGATGATGGCAGATACGCAGTATTTT CASSIVGMMADTQYF